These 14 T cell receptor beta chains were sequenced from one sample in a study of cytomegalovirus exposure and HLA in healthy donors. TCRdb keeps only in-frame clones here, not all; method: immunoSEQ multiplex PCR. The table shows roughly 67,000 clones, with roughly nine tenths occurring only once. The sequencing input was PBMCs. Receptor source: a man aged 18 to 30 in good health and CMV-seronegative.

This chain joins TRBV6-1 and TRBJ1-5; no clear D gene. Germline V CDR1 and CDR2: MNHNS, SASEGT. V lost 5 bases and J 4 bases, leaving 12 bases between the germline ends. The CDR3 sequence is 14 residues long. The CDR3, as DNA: TGTGCCAGCAGTCCTCAGGCTCTAAATCAGCCCCAGCATTTT. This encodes CASSPQALNQPQHF.

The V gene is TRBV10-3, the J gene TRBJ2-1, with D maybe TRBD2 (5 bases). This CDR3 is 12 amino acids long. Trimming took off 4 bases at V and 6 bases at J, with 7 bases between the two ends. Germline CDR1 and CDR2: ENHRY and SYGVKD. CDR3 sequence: CAISGTSNEQFF. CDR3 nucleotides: TGTGCCATCAGTGGGACTTCCAATGAGCAGTTCTTC.

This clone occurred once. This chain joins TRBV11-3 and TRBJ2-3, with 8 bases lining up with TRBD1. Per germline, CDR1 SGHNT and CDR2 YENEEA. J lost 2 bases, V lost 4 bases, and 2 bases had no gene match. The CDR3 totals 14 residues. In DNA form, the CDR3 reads TGTGCCAGCAGCTCGGACAGGGACACAGATACGCAGTATTTT. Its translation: CASSSDRDTDTQYF.

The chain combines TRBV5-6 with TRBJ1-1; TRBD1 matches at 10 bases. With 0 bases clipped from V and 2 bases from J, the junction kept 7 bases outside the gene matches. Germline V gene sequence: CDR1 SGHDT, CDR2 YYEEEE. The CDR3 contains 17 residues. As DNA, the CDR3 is TGTGCCAGCAGCTTGGTCGACAGGGGGCTGATCAACACTGAAGCTTTCTTT. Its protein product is CASSLVDRGLINTEAFF.

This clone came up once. CDR3 sequence (DNA): TGTGCCAGCAGTTCCGACTCCGGGACAGTCCCCTACGAGCAGTACTTC. As protein: CASSSDSGTVPYEQYF. This chain connects TRBV27 to TRBJ2-7, with 7 bases identical to TRBD1. This CDR3 contains 16 residues. V lost 4 bases to trimming and J lost 2 bases; unmatched junction nucleotides: 11. Per the germline V gene, CDR1 is MNHEY and CDR2 is SMNVEV (reference sequence).

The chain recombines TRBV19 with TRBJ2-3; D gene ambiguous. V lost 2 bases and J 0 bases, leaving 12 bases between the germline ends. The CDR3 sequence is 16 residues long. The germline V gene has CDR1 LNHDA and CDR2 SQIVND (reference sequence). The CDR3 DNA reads TGTGCCAGTAGTATATCTGCGTACTCTAGCACAGATACGCAGTATTTT. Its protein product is CASSISAYSSTDTQYF.

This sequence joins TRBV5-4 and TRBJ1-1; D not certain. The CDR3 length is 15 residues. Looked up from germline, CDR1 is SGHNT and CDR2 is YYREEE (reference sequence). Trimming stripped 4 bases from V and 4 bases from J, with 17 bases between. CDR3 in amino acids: CASSPGGARGTEAFF. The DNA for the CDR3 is TGTGCCAGCAGCCCGGGTGGTGCGCGGGGCACTGAAGCTTTCTTT.

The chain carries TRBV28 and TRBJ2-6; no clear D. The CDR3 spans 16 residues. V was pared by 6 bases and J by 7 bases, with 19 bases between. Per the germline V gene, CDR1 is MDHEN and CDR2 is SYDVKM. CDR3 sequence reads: CASSPPSGFLANVLTF. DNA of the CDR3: TGTGCCAGCAGCCCTCCTAGTGGGTTTTTAGCCAACGTCCTGACTTTC.

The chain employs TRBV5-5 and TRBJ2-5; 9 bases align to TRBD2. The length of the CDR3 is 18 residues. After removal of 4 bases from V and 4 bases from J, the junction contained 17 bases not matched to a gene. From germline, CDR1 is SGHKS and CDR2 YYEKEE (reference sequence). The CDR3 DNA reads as TGTGCCAGCAGCAGGAGTACCCAGGAAACGCGGGAGGGAGAGACCCAGTACTTC. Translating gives CASSRSTQETREGETQYF. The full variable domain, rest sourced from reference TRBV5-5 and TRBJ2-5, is DAGVTQSPTHLIKTRGQQVTLRCSPISGHKSVSWYQQVLGQGPQFIFQYYEKEERGRGNFPDRFSARQFPNYSSELNVNALLLGDSALYLCASSRSTQETREGETQYFGPGTRLLVL.

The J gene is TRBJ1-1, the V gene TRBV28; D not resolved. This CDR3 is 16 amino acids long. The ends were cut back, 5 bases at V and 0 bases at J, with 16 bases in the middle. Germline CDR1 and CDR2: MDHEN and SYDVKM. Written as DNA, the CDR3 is TGTGCCAGCAGTCCCTTTCGGAGAGGGATGAACACTGAAGCTTTCTTT. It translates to CASSPFRRGMNTEAFF.

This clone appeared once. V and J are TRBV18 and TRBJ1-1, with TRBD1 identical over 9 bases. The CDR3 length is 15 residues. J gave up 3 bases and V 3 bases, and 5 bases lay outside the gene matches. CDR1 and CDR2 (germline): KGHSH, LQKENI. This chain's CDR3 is CASSPRDRVDTEAFF. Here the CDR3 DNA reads TGTGCCAGCTCACCCCGGGACAGGGTGGACACTGAAGCTTTCTTT.

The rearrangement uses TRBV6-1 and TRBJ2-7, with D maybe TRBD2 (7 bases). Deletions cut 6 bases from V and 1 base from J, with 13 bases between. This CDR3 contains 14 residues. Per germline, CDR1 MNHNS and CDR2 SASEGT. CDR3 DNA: TGTGCCAGCAGCGGACGGGGGGCGTCCTACGAGCAGTACTTC. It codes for CASSGRGASYEQYF.

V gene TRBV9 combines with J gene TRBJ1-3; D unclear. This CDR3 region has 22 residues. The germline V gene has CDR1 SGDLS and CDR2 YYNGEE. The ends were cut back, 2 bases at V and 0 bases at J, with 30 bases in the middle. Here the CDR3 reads CASSVSTAVPRGHDFSGNTIYF. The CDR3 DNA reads TGTGCCAGCAGCGTCTCTACGGCAGTACCCCGTGGGCATGATTTCTCTGGAAACACCATATATTTT.

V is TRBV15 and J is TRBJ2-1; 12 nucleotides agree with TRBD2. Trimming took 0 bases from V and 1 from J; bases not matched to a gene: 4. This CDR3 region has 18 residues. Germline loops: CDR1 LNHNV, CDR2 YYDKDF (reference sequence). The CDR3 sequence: CATSRDRGLAGSYNEQFF. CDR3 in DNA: TGTGCCACCAGCAGAGATAGGGGACTAGCGGGTTCCTACAATGAGCAGTTCTTC.